The 21 T cell receptor beta chains in this list originate from one sample, sequenced in a study of beta chain features in type 1 diabetes. TCRB transcripts that were expressed got sequenced, as all of the isolated RNA had been reverse transcribed. TCRdb keeps only in-frame clones here, not all; method: immunoSEQ multiplex PCR. The repertoire holds about 220,000 clones, approximately 11% seen once, with 1% to 1.5% in the top ten. Sequenced material: central memory CD4+ T cells from blood. Every receptor here comes from a man aged 18-30 years in good health.

This clone has ten or more counts. V usage is TRBV23-1 and J usage is TRBJ2-1, with 10 nucleotides matching TRBD2. TRBV23-1 is sorted into the ORF group, with uncertain function. V was pared by 3 bases and J by 5 bases, with 7 bases of the junction left unmatched. CDR3 size: 16 residues. The CDR3 protein is CASSHPTSGTDNEQFF. The CDR3 DNA follows: TGCGCCAGCAGTCACCCTACTAGCGGGACCGACAATGAGCAGTTCTTC.

V is TRBV15 and J is TRBJ2-7; D could derive from TRBD1 or TRBD2 (5 bases each). The CDR3 spans 15 residues. CDR1 and CDR2 from the germline V gene are LNHNV and YYDKDF (reference sequence). With 2 bases removed from V and 4 bases from J, the gap between germline ends came to 15 bases. CDR3 DNA sequence: TGTGCCACCAGCAGACGCCGGGACGGGCCTTACGAGCAGTACTTC. The encoded protein is CATSRRRDGPYEQYF.

This rearrangement joins TRBV5-1 to TRBJ2-2; D remains unclear. There are 16 residues in the CDR3. Trimming removed 1 base at V and 1 base at J, with 11 bases between. Germline V gene lookup returns CDR1 SGHRS and CDR2 YFSETQ. CDR3 DNA: TGCGCCAGCAGCTTGTTCGGCCTCAAGAACACCGGGGAGCTGTTTTTT. Translated, it gives CASSLFGLKNTGELFF.

This clone has a handful of counts. The chain recombines TRBV4-2 with TRBJ2-7; 10 bases align to TRBD2. The CDR3 sequence is 18 residues long. CDR1 LGHNA and CDR2 YNFKEQ come from the germline V gene. V lost 5 bases and J lost 0; bases outside the gene matches: 13. The CDR3 bases are TGTGCCAGCAGCATCCGCTATGGGACTAGCGATAGCTCCTACGAGCAGTACTTC. Translated, it gives CASSIRYGTSDSSYEQYF.

This clone was recorded a few times. The chain has TRBV20-1 and TRBJ2-5; D is uncertain. V shed 5 bases and J shed 0 bases, with 4 bases lying between them. CDR3 size: 11 residues. Germline lookup yields CDR1 DFQATT and CDR2 SNEGSKA (reference sequence). CDR3 DNA sequence: TGCAGTGCTGACCACCAAGAGACCCAGTACTTC. It specifies CSADHQETQYF.

This clone was counted between two and nine times. The chain is built from TRBV4-2 and TRBJ1-1, with a tentative D call TRBD1 (6 bases). CDR1 is LGHNA and CDR2 is YNFKEQ in the germline V gene. Trimming took 1 base from V and 3 from J, leaving 12 bases between them. There are 15 residues in the CDR3. The CDR3 DNA reads TGTGCCAGCAGCCAAGCGGGGGCGTGGGACACTGAAGCTTTCTTT. Its translation: CASSQAGAWDTEAFF.

This clone has a handful of counts. The V gene is TRBV5-1, the J gene TRBJ2-1, with 8 bases that match TRBD1. The CDR3 is 15 amino acids. Per the germline V gene, CDR1 is SGHRS and CDR2 is YFSETQ. With V trimmed by 0 bases and J by 2 bases, 1 base remained unmatched. The DNA for the CDR3 is TGCGCCAGCAGCTTGGAGGGACAGGCCTACAATGAGCAGTTCTTC. Protein: CASSLEGQAYNEQFF.

This clone was counted a few times. The rearrangement uses TRBV7-3 and TRBJ2-1, with 10 bases matching TRBD2. Germline CDR1 SGHTA, CDR2 FQGTGA. The V segment lost 2 bases and the J segment 7 bases; nucleotides outside the gene matches: 5. The CDR3 spans 15 residues. CDR3: CASSLESSGSNEQFF. The CDR3 DNA is TGTGCCAGCAGCTTAGAGTCTAGCGGGAGTAATGAGCAGTTCTTC.

The V call is TRBV30, the J call TRBJ1-2; D may be TRBD1 (6 bases). Trimming removed 4 bases from V and 4 bases from J, with 13 bases in between. The V gene's germline CDR1 is GTSNPN and CDR2 SVGIG (reference sequence). CDR3 size: 13 residues. CDR3 residues: CAWMRTESYGYTF. The CDR3 bases are TGTGCCTGGATGAGGACAGAGAGCTATGGCTACACCTTC.

The sample holds many counts of this clone. CDR3 protein: CASSPNRGQATYEQYF. Written as DNA, the CDR3 is TGTGCCAGCAGCCCAAATAGAGGACAGGCCACCTACGAGCAGTACTTC. The V and J genes are TRBV28 and TRBJ2-7; 7 nucleotides line up with TRBD1. V lost 6 bases and J lost 2; bases outside the gene matches: 13. This CDR3 has 16 residues. Germline-derived CDR1 and CDR2 are MDHEN and SYDVKM.

This clone has ten or more counts. The chain carries TRBV7-3 and TRBJ2-1; D may be TRBD2 (6 bases). CDR3 length: 14 amino acids. The germline V gene has CDR1 SGHTA and CDR2 FQGTGA. V lost 3 bases, J lost 5 bases, and 11 bases lay in between. DNA of the CDR3: TGTGCCAGCAGCTTGCTTGGGACTGACAATGAGCAGTTCTTC. Amino acids: CASSLLGTDNEQFF.

This clone was picked up many times. The gene calls are TRBV5-6 and TRBJ2-1, with 10 bases matching TRBD2. The CDR3 has 17 amino acids. The V segment lost 4 bases and the J segment 7 bases; nucleotides outside the gene matches: 14. Germline CDR1 SGHDT, CDR2 YYEEEE. The CDR3 spells CASSIAPSGSYGNEQFF. Here the CDR3 DNA reads TGTGCCAGCAGCATAGCCCCTAGCGGGAGCTACGGGAATGAGCAGTTCTTC. Drawing the rest from reference TRBV5-6 and TRBJ2-1, the complete variable domain is DAGVTQSPTHLIKTRGQQVTLRCSPKSGHDTVSWYQQALGQGPQFIFQYYEEEERQRGNFPDRFSGHQFPNYSSELNVNALLLGDSALYLCASSIAPSGSYGNEQFFGPGTRLTVL.

The chain combines TRBV25-1 with TRBJ2-1; 9 nucleotides agree with TRBD1. CDR3 length: 15 amino acids. Germline V gives CDR1 MGHDK, CDR2 SYGVNS. V trimming: 6 bases; J trimming: 8 bases; junction bases outside the gene matches: 11. The CDR3 DNA sequence: TGTGCCAGCAGCGTACTGGGGACAGGGTCGGATGAGCAGTTCTTC. Encoded protein: CASSVLGTGSDEQFF.

V and J are TRBV13 and TRBJ1-2; D uncertain. Between the trimmed V and J ends, which lost 0 bases and 4 bases, there was a span of 3 bases. The CDR3 is 12 residues long. Germline assignment: CDR1 PRHDT and CDR2 FYEKMQ (reference sequence). CDR3 DNA: TGTGCCAGCAGCTTAGGCAGCTATGGCTACACCTTC. Translating gives CASSLGSYGYTF.

In its sample, this clone was seen a few times. The J gene is TRBJ1-1, the V gene TRBV7-9, with 8 bases matching TRBD1. Germline values: CDR1 SEHNR, CDR2 FQNEAQ (reference sequence). CDR3 length: 13 amino acids. Trimming at V came to 4 bases and at J to 7 bases, leaving 5 bases not matched to a gene. The DNA of the CDR3 is TGTGCCAGCAGCTCGGGGACAGGCCTTGAAGCTTTCTTT. Its translation is CASSSGTGLEAFF.

In its sample, this clone was seen a few times. This chain links TRBV9 with TRBJ2-3; D is perhaps TRBD1 (6 bases). Germline CDR1 is SGDLS and CDR2 is YYNGEE. The CDR3 loop spans 12 amino acids. Trimming cost V 3 bases and J 6 bases, with 8 bases left between them. DNA of the CDR3: TGTGCCAGCAGCGCCGACAGGGATACGCAGTATTTT. This gives the protein CASSADRDTQYF.

This clone was counted ten times or more. V usage is TRBV10-3 and J usage is TRBJ2-3; D not resolved. The CDR3 contains 15 residues. The V gene's germline CDR1 is ENHRY and CDR2 SYGVKD. Trimming removed 3 bases from V and 0 bases from J, with 10 bases in between. CDR3 nucleotide sequence: TGTGCCATCAGTGATAAAGGCGGTAGCACAGATACGCAGTATTTT. Its translation: CAISDKGGSTDTQYF.

The table lists this clone with a few counts. The chain joins TRBV12-5 to TRBJ1-1, with 9 bases that match TRBD1. V shed 5 bases and J 3 bases; nucleotides not matched to a gene: 7. Germline V lookup: CDR1 LGHNT, CDR2 FRNRAP. This CDR3 spans 15 amino acids. The DNA of the CDR3 is TGTGCTAGTGGTCCCGACAGGGGGAGTTACACTGAAGCTTTCTTT. Translation gives CASGPDRGSYTEAFF.

This clone showed up just a few times. The chain is built from TRBV7-9 and TRBJ1-4, with 7 bases lining up with TRBD1. V lost 5 bases to trimming and J lost 14 bases; unmatched junction nucleotides: 8. There are 12 residues in the CDR3. The germline CDR1 and CDR2 sequences are SEHNR and FQNEAQ (reference sequence). The CDR3 spells CASSQGGDSLFF. The DNA for the CDR3 is TGTGCCAGCAGCCAAGGAGGGGACAGCCTGTTTTTT.

The CDR3 bases are TGCAGCGTTACGGGGGAGTATACTGAAGCTTTCTTT. Its protein is CSVTGEYTEAFF. The chain joins TRBV29-1 to TRBJ1-1, with a weak D call TRBD1 (5 bases). The CDR3 is 12 amino acids. The V end lost 5 bases, the J end lost 5 bases, and 12 bases lay between the germline ends. The germline CDR1 and CDR2 sequences are SQVTM and ANQGSEA.

In regard to this clone: The identical CDR3 is also encoded by other nucleotide sequences in the sample. The CDR3 loop reads CASSLDSVSTDTQYF. Written as DNA, the CDR3 is TGTGCCAGCAGCTTGGACAGTGTTAGCACAGATACGCAGTATTTT. The rearrangement joins TRBV5-4 to TRBJ2-3; no reliable D call. The CDR3 has 15 residues. V gave up 0 bases and J gave up 0 bases, with 8 bases separating them. CDR1 is SGHNT, CDR2 YYREEE, per germline (reference sequence).